This TCR beta chain is drawn from a study of Tregs in tolerant kidney transplant recipients. CDR1 and CDR2 from the germline V gene are SQVTM and ANQGSEA. The V gene lost 8 bases and the J gene lost 4 bases, with 17 bases spanning the gap. This CDR3 is 14 amino acids long. The table came from immunoSEQ multiplex PCR; TCRdb's copy has only in-frame clones and leaves some out. Its listing shows roughly 30,000 clones. Study-wide results and limits: Donor-specific Treg expansion exceeded global Treg expansion in tolerant patients, suggesting antigen drive. No direct test of biological reproducibility was done here. Expanding Tregs on activated donor B cells appeared to best identify donor-specific TCRbeta clones. For some patients, primers changed over time, blocking nucleotide-level comparison.

Comments on this clone: Its antigen is unknown. From the germline J gene comes the end of the CDR3, since the read stops 3 residues before it.

Sequenced material: CD8+ T cells from blood, taken before the transplant. The chain uses TRBV29-1 and TRBJ2-2; D perhaps matches TRBD1 (7 bases). The sequence came from a human donor who received a combined kidney and bone marrow transplant. CDR3 bases read: TGCAGCACCAGGGGGGCGGGAATCACCGGGGAG. Protein product: CSTRGAGITGE. The full CDR3 is CSTRGAGITGELFF.